Each of the 7 T cell receptor beta chains below was sequenced from the same sample in a study of regulatory T cells in long-lasting Graves disease. To make TCR beta libraries, researchers used iRepertoire HTBI primers and Arm-PCR of CDR3 regions. TCRdb independently ran MiXCR on the multiplex PCR reads; one entry per CDR3 protein. The sample yields about 420,000 distinct CDR3 sequences, about 15% seen once. As to time point: newly diagnosed GD, antithyroid drugs for less than 3 months. Generation of the TCR library employed RNA extracted from PBMCs. These same records also appear under a second study, on T cells in Graves' hyperthyroidism and ophthalmopathy.

The sequences come from peripheral blood mononuclear cells (PBMCs), collected at new diagnosis, from a patient treated with antithyroid drugs. Receptor source: a woman younger than 30 with Graves disease.

This clonotype was observed at least ten times. V usage is TRBV20-1 and J usage is TRBJ2-7; D is uncertain. Looked up from germline, CDR1 is DFQATT and CDR2 is SNEGSKA (reference sequence). The CDR3 runs 11 residues. V lost 1 base to trimming and J lost 5 bases, with 6 bases between them. The CDR3 coding sequence is TGCAGTGCTAGAGGTGGGAACGAGCAGTACTTC. Translating gives CSARGGNEQYF.

This clonotype was observed at least ten times. The genes are TRBV11-2 and TRBJ2-7, with D possibly TRBD1 on 6 matching bases. The V gene's germline CDR1 is SGHAT and CDR2 FQNNGV. CDR3 size: 14 residues. Trimming removed 5 bases from V and 0 bases from J, with 11 bases in between. In nucleotides, the CDR3 is TGTGCCAGCAGCAATAGGGACACCTCCTACGAGCAGTACTTC. This gives the protein CASSNRDTSYEQYF.

This clonotype was counted at least ten times. The chain links TRBV28 to TRBJ2-3; no firm D call. Per the germline V gene, CDR1 is MDHEN and CDR2 is SYDVKM. Trimming removed 1 base from V and 4 bases from J, with 6 bases in between. This CDR3 is 13 amino acids long. The CDR3 DNA sequence: TGTGCCAGCAGTTTATCTCTTTCAGATACGCAGTATTTT. It codes for CASSLSLSDTQYF.

In this sample, this clonotype turned up many times. The J gene is TRBJ2-1, the V gene TRBV30; TRBD2 matches at 9 bases. Trimming took 0 bases from V and 7 from J; bases not matched to a gene: 10. The CDR3 has 16 residues. Germline assignment: CDR1 GTSNPN and CDR2 SVGIG (reference sequence). Here the CDR3 DNA reads TGTGCCTGGAGTGTTCCGGCTAGCGGGATAAGTAATGAGCAGTTCTTC. This translates into CAWSVPASGISNEQFF.

Ten or more counts support this clonotype. The CDR3 here is CSASTASGLSYNEQFF. DNA of the CDR3: TGCAGTGCTAGTACGGCTAGCGGGCTCTCCTACAATGAGCAGTTCTTC. The chain has TRBV20-1 and TRBJ2-1; the match to TRBD2 covers 8 bases. The CDR3 runs to 16 residues. Germline-derived CDR1 and CDR2 are DFQATT and SNEGSKA (reference sequence). V dropped 3 bases and J dropped 0; count of bases not matched to a gene: 7.

The chain recombines TRBV10-3 with TRBJ2-7; 13 bases match TRBD2. Trimming at V came to 6 bases and at J to 4 bases, leaving 6 bases not matched to a gene. The CDR3 is 15 residues long. The germline V gene has CDR1 ENHRY and CDR2 SYGVKD. The DNA of the CDR3 is TGTGCCATCAGAGCAGGACTAGCGGGAGTTTACGAGCAGTACTTC. It encodes CAIRAGLAGVYEQYF.

This clonotype showed up many times. The rearrangement uses TRBV2 and TRBJ2-1, with D unclear. The germline V gene encodes CDR1 SNHLY and CDR2 FYNNEI. Between the trimmed V and J ends, which lost 6 bases and 6 bases, there was a span of 21 bases. The CDR3 runs 16 residues. CDR3 in DNA: TGTGCCAGCAGAAAGGAGTTGTCCAGTGGGTTCAATGAGCAGTTCTTC. Protein product: CASRKELSSGFNEQFF.